Listed below are T cell receptor beta chains from one sample, sequenced in a study of a mutant IDH1 vaccine in newly diagnosed glioma. Some clones are missing from TCRdb's copy, which holds only in-frame ones; the method was immunoSEQ multiplex PCR. The sample contains about 88,000 clones, almost 85% of which appear only once. The input for sequencing was PBMCs, taken from a glioma patient treated with radiotherapy, temozolomide or both. These receptors came from a man aged 40-50 years with glioma. Some clones in this sample may be carry-over from other donors' samples. Each CDR3 is given with its conserved first and last residue. The D gene is left open where the match is weak. Only some rows state a clone size, as once, few, many or a class for expanded clones.

d_call: NA; v_call: TRBV10-1; clone_size: NA; cdr3_length: 14; j_call: TRBJ1-4; cdr3_nt: TGCGCCAGCAGTGAGTCACCCCGGGACGCCAAACTGTTTTTT; cdr3_aa: CASSESPRDAKLFF
d_call: NA; v_call: TRBV21-1; clone_size: NA; cdr3_length: 16; j_call: TRBJ2-1; cdr3_nt: TGTGCCAGCAGCCCCGGTTTGGGGTTAACCTACAATGAGCAGTTCTTC; cdr3_aa: CASSPGLGLTYNEQFF
d_call: NA; v_call: TRBV9; clone_size: few; cdr3_length: 16; j_call: TRBJ1-4; cdr3_nt: TGTGCCAGCAGCGTAGGTAATCTGGCAACTAATGAAAAACTGTTTTTT; cdr3_aa: CASSVGNLATNEKLFF
d_call: NA; v_call: TRBV11-2; clone_size: NA; cdr3_length: 14; j_call: TRBJ1-3; cdr3_nt: TGTGCCAGCAGCTCATGGACGCCTGGAAACACCATATATTTT; cdr3_aa: CASSSWTPGNTIYF
d_call: NA; v_call: TRBV5-6; clone_size: NA; cdr3_length: 15; j_call: TRBJ1-1; cdr3_nt: TGTGCCAGCAGCTTGTTTGGAGGGCCTGGGACTGAAGCTTTCTTT; cdr3_aa: CASSLFGGPGTEAFF
d_call: NA; v_call: TRBV2; clone_size: NA; cdr3_length: 13; j_call: TRBJ1-4; cdr3_nt: TGTGCCAGCAGAGCCCTGGAAAGAGAAAAACTGTTTTTT; cdr3_aa: CASRALEREKLFF
d_call: NA; v_call: TRBV19; clone_size: NA; cdr3_length: 12; j_call: TRBJ2-5; cdr3_nt: TGTGCCAGTGGAACCAGGGACGCGACCCAGTACTTC; cdr3_aa: CASGTRDATQYF
d_call: TRBD1; v_call: TRBV7-9; clone_size: NA; cdr3_length: 14; j_call: TRBJ1-6; cdr3_nt: TGTGCCAGCAGGCAGGGGGCGGTTAATTCACCCCTCCACTTT; cdr3_aa: CASRQGAVNSPLHF
d_call: NA; v_call: TRBV2; clone_size: NA; cdr3_length: 13; j_call: TRBJ2-7; cdr3_nt: TGTGCCAGCAGGAAGGGCGGGGTCTGGGAGCAGTACTTC; cdr3_aa: CASRKGGVWEQYF
d_call: NA; v_call: TRBV18; clone_size: few; cdr3_length: 16; j_call: TRBJ1-1; cdr3_nt: TGTGCCAGCTCACCAGGGCAGAGATCCTTGAACACTGAAGCTTTCTTT; cdr3_aa: CASSPGQRSLNTEAFF
d_call: NA; v_call: TRBV29-1; clone_size: NA; cdr3_length: 15; j_call: TRBJ2-2; cdr3_nt: TGCAGCGTCGGGATCCAGGGCTTGGGCACCGGGGAGCTGTTTTTT; cdr3_aa: CSVGIQGLGTGELFF
d_call: NA; v_call: TRBV4-2; clone_size: NA; cdr3_length: 16; j_call: TRBJ1-2; cdr3_nt: TGTGCCAGCAGCCAAGATCAGGTCGAGGGCTACTATGGCTACACCTTC; cdr3_aa: CASSQDQVEGYYGYTF
d_call: TRBD1; v_call: TRBV7-9; clone_size: once; cdr3_length: 16; j_call: TRBJ1-1; cdr3_nt: TGTGCCAGCAGCACCGGGACAGGGTTTATGAACACTGAAGCTTTCTTT; cdr3_aa: CASSTGTGFMNTEAFF
d_call: TRBD1; v_call: TRBV4-1; clone_size: NA; cdr3_length: 16; j_call: TRBJ1-6; cdr3_nt: TGCGCCAGCAGCCAAGTAGGACAGGGGTGGGGTTCACCCCTCCACTTT; cdr3_aa: CASSQVGQGWGSPLHF
d_call: NA; v_call: TRBV4-1; clone_size: NA; cdr3_length: 15; j_call: TRBJ2-7; cdr3_nt: TGCGCCAGCAGCCTAGAAACAGGAGGTCGGTACGAGCAGTACTTC; cdr3_aa: CASSLETGGRYEQYF
d_call: NA; v_call: TRBV15; clone_size: NA; cdr3_length: 14; j_call: TRBJ2-7; cdr3_nt: TGTGCCACCAGCAGAGATCTCGGCTCCTACGAGCAGTACTTC; cdr3_aa: CATSRDLGSYEQYF
d_call: TRBD1; v_call: TRBV6-1; clone_size: NA; cdr3_length: 18; j_call: TRBJ1-6; cdr3_nt: TGTGCCAGCAGTGACCCCCCGACAGGGGTCTCCTATAATTCACCCCTCCACTTT; cdr3_aa: CASSDPPTGVSYNSPLHF
d_call: TRBD2; v_call: TRBV9; clone_size: NA; cdr3_length: 18; j_call: TRBJ2-3; cdr3_nt: TGTGCCAGCAGCGACGGTTGGGCTAGCGGACGTAGCACAGATACGCAGTATTTT; cdr3_aa: CASSDGWASGRSTDTQYF
d_call: NA; v_call: TRBV27; clone_size: NA; cdr3_length: 14; j_call: TRBJ2-5; cdr3_nt: TGTGCCAGCAGTTTATTGGGGGGTGGGGAGACCCAGTACTTC; cdr3_aa: CASSLLGGGETQYF
d_call: TRBD1; v_call: TRBV29-1; clone_size: NA; cdr3_length: 15; j_call: TRBJ1-1; cdr3_nt: TGCAGCGTTACCTCGAGGGACAGGGGAAACTCTGAAGCTTTCTTT; cdr3_aa: CSVTSRDRGNSEAFF
d_call: NA; v_call: TRBV6-5; clone_size: NA; cdr3_length: 15; j_call: TRBJ2-7; cdr3_nt: TGTGCCAGCAGTTACTCGAGGGGGGTGGGCTACGAGCAGTACTTC; cdr3_aa: CASSYSRGVGYEQYF
d_call: NA; v_call: TRBV7-9; clone_size: NA; cdr3_length: 14; j_call: TRBJ1-4; cdr3_nt: TGTGCCAGCAGCTTAGCAGGGGGGAATGAAAAACTGTTTTTT; cdr3_aa: CASSLAGGNEKLFF
d_call: TRBD1; v_call: TRBV6-5; clone_size: NA; cdr3_length: 14; j_call: TRBJ2-7; cdr3_nt: TGTGCCAGCAGTTACGGGACAGGGCCCTACGAGCAGTACTTC; cdr3_aa: CASSYGTGPYEQYF
d_call: TRBD1; v_call: TRBV19; clone_size: NA; cdr3_length: 14; j_call: TRBJ1-1; cdr3_nt: TGTGCCAGTAGTAACAGGGGAGGGAACACTGAAGCTTTCTTT; cdr3_aa: CASSNRGGNTEAFF
d_call: NA; v_call: TRBV6-1; clone_size: NA; cdr3_length: 15; j_call: TRBJ2-6; cdr3_nt: TGTGCCAGCAGTGACAGGGGTACTGGGGCCAACGTCCTGACTTTC; cdr3_aa: CASSDRGTGANVLTF
d_call: NA; v_call: TRBV30; clone_size: NA; cdr3_length: 15; j_call: TRBJ1-2; cdr3_nt: TGTGCCTGGACCTCCTCGGCGGGGGGCTCGGGCGGCTACACCTTC; cdr3_aa: CAWTSSAGGSGGYTF
d_call: TRBD1; v_call: TRBV6-5; clone_size: NA; cdr3_length: 15; j_call: TRBJ1-5; cdr3_nt: TGTGCCAGCAGGCCCGGGACAGGGGTAAGACAGCCCCAGCATTTT; cdr3_aa: CASRPGTGVRQPQHF
d_call: TRBD2; v_call: TRBV19; clone_size: NA; cdr3_length: 15; j_call: TRBJ2-5; cdr3_nt: TGTGCCAGTCGTCCGGGACTAGCGGGGAAAGAGACCCAGTACTTC; cdr3_aa: CASRPGLAGKETQYF
d_call: NA; v_call: TRBV2; clone_size: NA; cdr3_length: 13; j_call: TRBJ1-1; cdr3_nt: TGTGCCAGCTCTCTTAGGGGGAACACTGAAGCTTTCTTT; cdr3_aa: CASSLRGNTEAFF
d_call: NA; v_call: TRBV9; clone_size: NA; cdr3_length: 15; j_call: TRBJ1-1; cdr3_nt: TGTGCCAGCAGCCCGACGGGGGGGGCGAAGACTGAAGCTTTCTTT; cdr3_aa: CASSPTGGAKTEAFF
d_call: NA; v_call: TRBV7-9; clone_size: NA; cdr3_length: 13; j_call: TRBJ2-1; cdr3_nt: TGTGCCAGCAGCGCTGGGCTCTACAATGAGCAGTTCTTC; cdr3_aa: CASSAGLYNEQFF
d_call: TRBD1; v_call: TRBV2; clone_size: NA; cdr3_length: 15; j_call: TRBJ2-1; cdr3_nt: TGTGCCAGCTTAGGCCTAGGGACAGGCTACAATGAGCAGTTCTTC; cdr3_aa: CASLGLGTGYNEQFF
d_call: NA; v_call: TRBV4-2; clone_size: NA; cdr3_length: 17; j_call: TRBJ1-3; cdr3_nt: TGTGCCAGCAGCCAATCCCGGCTTGGGAGCTCTGGAAACACCATATATTTT; cdr3_aa: CASSQSRLGSSGNTIYF
d_call: TRBD1; v_call: TRBV27; clone_size: few; cdr3_length: 15; j_call: TRBJ1-1; cdr3_nt: TGTGCCAGCAGTCCCACCGGGACAGGGGGCACTGAAGCTTTCTTT; cdr3_aa: CASSPTGTGGTEAFF
d_call: NA; v_call: TRBV9; clone_size: NA; cdr3_length: 15; j_call: TRBJ2-5; cdr3_nt: TGTGCCAGCAGCACCGAAAGGACGCCCTCCGAGACCCAGTACTTC; cdr3_aa: CASSTERTPSETQYF
d_call: NA; v_call: TRBV20-1; clone_size: once; cdr3_length: 10; j_call: TRBJ2-7; cdr3_nt: TGCAGTGCGCTCGCGAGGGAGCAGTACTTC; cdr3_aa: CSALAREQYF
d_call: TRBD2; v_call: TRBV7-2; clone_size: NA; cdr3_length: 16; j_call: TRBJ2-7; cdr3_nt: TGTGCCAGCAGCCGAAAAGGAGGGACTAGTACGTACGAGCAGTACTTC; cdr3_aa: CASSRKGGTSTYEQYF
d_call: NA; v_call: TRBV10-3; clone_size: NA; cdr3_length: 13; j_call: TRBJ2-3; cdr3_nt: TGTGCCATGGCTGGACAGAGTACAGATACGCAGTATTTT; cdr3_aa: CAMAGQSTDTQYF
d_call: NA; v_call: TRBV7-8; clone_size: NA; cdr3_length: 14; j_call: TRBJ2-7; cdr3_nt: TGTGCCAGCAGCTTAGCGGCAGAAATCAACGAGCAGTACTTC; cdr3_aa: CASSLAAEINEQYF
d_call: TRBD1; v_call: TRBV9; clone_size: NA; cdr3_length: 13; j_call: TRBJ2-7; cdr3_nt: TGTGCCAGCAGCGGCGGACAGGGCTACGAGCAGTACTTC; cdr3_aa: CASSGGQGYEQYF
d_call: NA; v_call: TRBV5-4; clone_size: NA; cdr3_length: 15; j_call: TRBJ2-7; cdr3_nt: TGTGCCAGCAGCTTGTCCGCAGGGACTCAGTACGAGCAGTACTTC; cdr3_aa: CASSLSAGTQYEQYF
d_call: TRBD1; v_call: TRBV15; clone_size: once; cdr3_length: 16; j_call: TRBJ1-5; cdr3_nt: TGTGCCACCAGCGGCCAGGGGGGAAAGAGCAATCAGCCCCAGCATTTT; cdr3_aa: CATSGQGGKSNQPQHF
d_call: NA; v_call: TRBV11-1; clone_size: NA; cdr3_length: 13; j_call: TRBJ1-4; cdr3_nt: TGTGCCAGCAGCTTAACCCCTGGGGAAAAACTGTTTTTT; cdr3_aa: CASSLTPGEKLFF